This T cell receptor (beta chain) was obtained from a study of T cells in Graves' hyperthyroidism and ophthalmopathy. Details on this clonotype: What it recognizes is unknown.

The source of the PBMCs was 10 ml of fresh peripheral blood. The CDR3 regions of TCR beta were amplified from RNA transcripts. RT-PCR in the first round (using the HTBI primer set) targeted the TCR CDR3. In TCRdb, the multiplex PCR reads were re-called with MiXCR into one record per CDR3 protein. The sample shows 450,000 to 650,000 distinct CDR3 sequences, 20% to 25% of them seen only once. CDR1 and CDR2 from the germline V gene are MDHEN and SYDVKM. The CDR3 sequence is 16 residues long. V was clipped by 2 bases and J by 0 bases, with 13 bases between them. Whole-study findings and limits: Ophthalmopathy was told apart from stable hyperthyroidism by a 13 V-J model.

This TCR was sampled from a man aged 18 to 29 with Graves' hyperthyroidism. The sequenced sample was blood. The chain has TRBV28 and TRBJ1-2; unclear D gene. As DNA, the CDR3 is TGTGCCAGCAGTTTACGTGGGCAAACTGCTAACTATGGCTACACCTTC. Its protein is CASSLRGQTANYGYTF.